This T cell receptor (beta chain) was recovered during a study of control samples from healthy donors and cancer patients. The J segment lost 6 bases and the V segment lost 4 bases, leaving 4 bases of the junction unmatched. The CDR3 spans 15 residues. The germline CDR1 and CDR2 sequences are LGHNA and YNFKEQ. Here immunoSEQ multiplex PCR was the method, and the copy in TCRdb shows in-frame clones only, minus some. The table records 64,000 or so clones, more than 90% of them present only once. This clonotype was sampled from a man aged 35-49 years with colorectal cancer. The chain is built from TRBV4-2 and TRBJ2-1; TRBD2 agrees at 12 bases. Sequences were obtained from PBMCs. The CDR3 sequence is CASSRGLAGPNEQFF. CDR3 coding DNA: TGTGCCAGCAGCCGCGGACTAGCGGGGCCCAATGAGCAGTTCTTC.